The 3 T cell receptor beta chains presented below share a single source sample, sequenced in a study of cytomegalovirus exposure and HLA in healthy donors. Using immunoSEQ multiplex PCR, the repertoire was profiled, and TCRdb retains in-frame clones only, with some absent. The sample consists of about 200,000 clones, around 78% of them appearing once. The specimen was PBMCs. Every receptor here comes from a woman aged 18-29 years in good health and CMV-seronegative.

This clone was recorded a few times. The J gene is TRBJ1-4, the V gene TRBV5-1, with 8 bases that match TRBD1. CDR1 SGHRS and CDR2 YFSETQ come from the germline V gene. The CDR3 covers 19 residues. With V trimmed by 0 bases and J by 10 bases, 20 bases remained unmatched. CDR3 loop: CASSLAGDRGVGRIGKLFF. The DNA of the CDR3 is TGCGCCAGCAGCTTGGCCGGTGACAGGGGTGTCGGTAGGATCGGAAAACTGTTTTTT.

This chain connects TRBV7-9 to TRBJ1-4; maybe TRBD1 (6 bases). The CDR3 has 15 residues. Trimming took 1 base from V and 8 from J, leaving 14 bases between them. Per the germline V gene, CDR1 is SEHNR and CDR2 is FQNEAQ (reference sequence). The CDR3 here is CASSLGGGPSEKLFF. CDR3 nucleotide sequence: TGTGCCAGCAGCTTAGGCGGGGGCCCCTCGGAAAAACTGTTTTTT.

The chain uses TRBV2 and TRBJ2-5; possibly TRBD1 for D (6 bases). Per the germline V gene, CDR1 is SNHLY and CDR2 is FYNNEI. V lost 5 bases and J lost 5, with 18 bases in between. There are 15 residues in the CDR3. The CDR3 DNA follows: TGTGCCAGCAGTAGGGCGACAGGATCATTGGAGACCCAGTACTTC. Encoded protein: CASSRATGSLETQYF.